The clone carrying this T cell receptor beta chain was recorded at least ten times. The target antigen is unknown. The data belong to a study of blood T cells in healthy people across ages. On the study more broadly: Capturing about one barcoded beta molecule per two T cells was achieved by template switching. Study-wide results and limits: A roughly linear age-dependent decrease characterized TCR beta diversity per million T cells. Changes seen in expanded clonotypes were possibly confounded by donor CMV status left unknown.

The CDR3 is 14 amino acids. Germline CDR1 is MNHNS and CDR2 is SASEGT. V gave up 4 bases and J gave up 0 bases, with 10 bases separating them. No fewer than 6 million PBMCs went into each sample. The second PCR ran roughly 7 to 11 cycles with a sample-barcoded 5' primer and J-beta primers. TCRdb passed the 5' RACE reads through MiXCR, listing each CDR3 protein once. The sample contains about 590,000 distinct CDR3 sequences, approximately 30% of which appear only once. The genes are TRBV6-1 and TRBJ2-7; D call uncertain. The sequenced sample consisted of blood. This TCR was sampled from a woman aged 80 or over in good health. The DNA of the CDR3 is TGTGCCAGCAGTGCTTCGGCGGCCTCCTACGAGCAGTACTTC. Its protein is CASSASAASYEQYF.